The source of this T cell receptor beta chain is a study of blood T cell repertoires in COVID-19. At the level of the study: The United States, Italy and Spain were the sources of the acute and convalescent COVID-19 samples.

In the authors' methods: Using reference gene primer amplification, nucleated cell counts were estimated. Some clones are missing from TCRdb's copy, which holds only in-frame ones; the method was immunoSEQ multiplex PCR. V and J calls plus clone size are reproduced from that table; the DNA served to infer D and trimming. Of 150,000 to 200,000 clones listed, approximately 83% are singletons. The CDR3 is 16 residues long. V trimming: 4 bases; J trimming: 4 bases; junction bases outside the gene matches: 5. Germline V gene sequence: CDR1 MNHEY, CDR2 SVGEGT. The source material was PBMCs or T cells enriched from blood (not recorded which). The receptor's source is a woman aged 55-70 years who had recovered from COVID-19. This chain connects TRBV6-2 or TRBV6-3 to TRBJ2-6, with 9 bases identical to TRBD2. This CDR3 is CASSFASGNGANVLTF. As DNA, the CDR3 is TGTGCCAGCAGTTTCGCTAGCGGGAACGGGGCCAACGTCCTGACTTTC.